This T cell receptor (beta chain) was recovered during a study of T-cell memory formation after mild COVID-19. This clonotype appeared many times. CDR1 SGHRS and CDR2 YFSETQ come from the germline V gene. V lost 4 bases, J lost 2 bases, and 15 bases lay in between. This CDR3 region has 15 residues. Using constant-segment primers, 5'RACE produced TCR alpha and TCR beta cDNA libraries carrying sample barcodes and UMIs. In TCRdb, the 5' RACE reads were re-called with MiXCR into one record per CDR3 protein. Here the sample spans under 300,000 distinct CDR3 sequences, roughly 17% being singletons. Material for sequencing was PBMCs or a T cell subset sorted from them (not recorded which). The chain combines TRBV5-1 with TRBJ1-2; possible D gene TRBD1, 5 bases. This clonotype was obtained from a man between 18 and 29 years old who had mild COVID-19 (a few samples of this study predate the infection). Cell type and time point are not known. The CDR3 DNA sequence: TGCGCCAGCAGCCTAGAGCCGACAGCAAACTATGGCTACACCTTC. Translation: CASSLEPTANYGYTF.